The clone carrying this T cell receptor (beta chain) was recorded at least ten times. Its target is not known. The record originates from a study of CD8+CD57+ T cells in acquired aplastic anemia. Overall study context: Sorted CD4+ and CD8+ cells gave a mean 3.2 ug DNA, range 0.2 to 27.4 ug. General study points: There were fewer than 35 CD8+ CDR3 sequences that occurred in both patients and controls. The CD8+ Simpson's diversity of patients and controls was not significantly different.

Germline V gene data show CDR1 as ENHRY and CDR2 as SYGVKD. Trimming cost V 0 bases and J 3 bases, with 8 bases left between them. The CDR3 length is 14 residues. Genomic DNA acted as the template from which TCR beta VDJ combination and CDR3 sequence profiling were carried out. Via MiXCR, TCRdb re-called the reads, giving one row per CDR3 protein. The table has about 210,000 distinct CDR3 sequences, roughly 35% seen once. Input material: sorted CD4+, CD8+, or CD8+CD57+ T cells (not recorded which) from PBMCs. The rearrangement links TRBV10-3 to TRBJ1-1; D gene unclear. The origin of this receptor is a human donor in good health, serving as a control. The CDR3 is CAISESETDTEAFF. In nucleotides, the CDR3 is TGTGCCATCAGTGAGTCTGAGACGGACACTGAAGCTTTCTTT.